The next 25 T cell receptor beta chains were all read from a single sample in a study of blood T cell repertoires in COVID-19 (dated by TCRdb to 2018 to 2021). Libraries were prepared through the immunoSEQ multiplex PCR assay. TCRdb stores this immuneACCESS table with in-frame sequences only. Part of the clones is absent; in the studies checked, under half of the shortfall reflects unresolved V genes, and no reason is known for the rest. For this sample there are over 150,000 clones; 83% appear just once. The ten largest clonotypes hold about 7.1% of the sample. The sequencing sample was made of peripheral blood. These receptors came from a woman in her 70s with COVID-19, enrolled during active disease.

The J gene is TRBJ2-1, the V gene TRBV5-4; no clear D gene. V was shortened by 3 bases and J by 5 bases, with 12 bases between the two germline ends. The CDR3 totals 14 residues. Germline loops: CDR1 SGHNT, CDR2 YYREEE (reference sequence). The CDR3 is CASSSHTQDNEQFF. As DNA, the CDR3 is TGTGCCAGCAGCTCGCATACTCAGGACAATGAGCAGTTCTTC.

In this sample, this clone turned up once. The chain uses TRBV12-3 or TRBV12-4 and TRBJ1-3; D uncertain. V lost 6 bases, J lost 2 bases, and 5 bases lay in between. This CDR3 is built from 12 residues. In DNA form, the CDR3 reads TGTGCCAGCAGCCAGACTGGAAACACCATATATTTT. Its protein is CASSQTGNTIYF.

This clone has just a few counts. The sample contains more than one DNA sequence encoding this CDR3. The chain links TRBV2 to TRBJ1-5; D ambiguous. Trimming removed 5 bases at V and 4 bases at J, with 3 bases between. Germline CDR1 SNHLY, CDR2 FYNNEI. The CDR3 is made up of 11 amino acids. CDR3 residues: CASSLNQPQHF. The CDR3 nucleotides read TGTGCCAGCAGTCTTAATCAGCCCCAGCATTTT.

CDR3 residues: CASSLDLDYSDEQFF. Here the CDR3 DNA reads TGTGCCAGCAGCTTAGATCTGGACTACTCCGATGAGCAGTTCTTC. V gene TRBV11-2 combines with J gene TRBJ2-1; TRBD2 might be the D (6 bases). CDR1 SGHAT and CDR2 FQNNGV come from the germline V gene. V lost 0 bases, J lost 8 bases, and 14 bases lay in between. This CDR3 has 15 residues.

The V call is TRBV6-2 or TRBV6-3, the J call TRBJ2-3, with TRBD2 matching 14 bases. Germline CDR1 MNHEY, CDR2 SVGEGT. This CDR3 has 19 residues. Germline trimming cut 6 bases from V and 0 bases from J; bases unmatched to any gene: 11. The CDR3 bases are TGTGCCAGCAGCAATCCGGGACTAGCGGGAGCGTCTAGCACAGATACGCAGTATTTT. Amino acids: CASSNPGLAGASSTDTQYF.

The chain is built from TRBV14 and TRBJ2-2; 7 nucleotides align to TRBD2. With 3 bases clipped from V and 7 bases from J, the junction kept 5 bases outside the gene matches. Germline CDR1 and CDR2: SGHDN and FVKESK. The CDR3 spans 14 residues. CDR3 in DNA: TGTGCCAGCAGCCACGGACTAGGCTACGGGGAGCTGTTTTTT. This gives the protein CASSHGLGYGELFF.

This rearrangement joins TRBV27 to TRBJ2-2; maybe TRBD1 (5 bases). This CDR3 spans 16 amino acids. Germline V gene data show CDR1 as MNHEY and CDR2 as SMNVEV (reference sequence). V lost 5 bases and J lost 0, with 13 bases in between. This chain's CDR3 is CASSPRQTANTGELFF. CDR3 nucleotide sequence: TGTGCCAGCAGTCCCCGACAGACCGCGAACACCGGGGAGCTGTTTTTT.

This rearrangement joins TRBV18 to TRBJ2-1; possibly TRBD2 for D (6 bases). Trimming left V 1 base short and J 8 bases short, with 6 bases between. CDR1 is KGHSH, CDR2 LQKENI, per germline. There are 12 residues in the CDR3. The CDR3 nucleotides read TGTGCCAGCTCACCACGGAGGGATGAGCAGTTCTTC. It codes for CASSPRRDEQFF. The variable domain in full, with the rest retrieved from reference TRBV18 and TRBJ2-1, is NAGVMQNPRHLVRRRGQEARLRCSPMKGHSHVYWYRQLPEEGLKFMVYLQKENIIDESGMPKERFSAEFPKEGPSILRIQQVVRGDSAAYFCASSPRRDEQFFGPGTRLTVL.

This sequence joins TRBV6-6 and TRBJ2-2; TRBD2 agrees at 9 bases. V dropped 8 bases and J dropped 6; count of bases not matched to a gene: 7. The CDR3 is 14 amino acids. The germline V gene encodes CDR1 MNHNY and CDR2 SVGAGI (reference sequence). The CDR3 bases are TGTGCCAGCCGGGGGCAGCGGGAGGCCGGGGAGCTGTTTTTT. This gives the protein CASRGQREAGELFF.

This chain uses TRBV7-8 with TRBJ1-3; D not resolved. V lost 0 bases and J lost 0, with 6 bases in between. The CDR3 spans 15 residues. The germline CDR1 and CDR2 sequences are SGHVS and FQNEAQ. CDR3 in DNA: TGTGCCAGCAGCTTAGCGGGCCCCTCTGGAAACACCATATATTTT. This sequence encodes CASSLAGPSGNTIYF.

DNA for the CDR3: TGTGCCATCAGTGAGTCCACCCCAGGGCAGCCCCAGCATTTT. Amino acid sequence: CAISESTPGQPQHF. V is TRBV10-3 and J is TRBJ1-5, with D maybe TRBD1 (5 bases). Trimming removed 0 bases at V and 7 bases at J, with 10 bases between. The CDR3 loop spans 14 amino acids. Germline V gives CDR1 ENHRY, CDR2 SYGVKD.

The rearrangement joins TRBV5-1 to TRBJ2-1; D is undetermined. V was clipped by 0 bases and J by 6 bases, with 7 bases between them. Per germline, CDR1 SGHRS and CDR2 YFSETQ. CDR3 length: 13 amino acids. CDR3 residues: CASSLAMANEQFF. The DNA of the CDR3 is TGCGCCAGCAGCTTGGCCATGGCCAATGAGCAGTTCTTC.

The rearrangement links TRBV7-2 to TRBJ2-1, with D possibly matching TRBD1 (6 bases). The CDR3 extends over 13 amino acids. Trimming took off 8 bases at V and 9 bases at J, with 17 bases between the two ends. From germline, CDR1 is SGHTA and CDR2 FQGNSA. The chain's CDR3 is CASGLQGSAEQFF. In DNA form, the CDR3 reads TGTGCCAGCGGTCTACAGGGTTCTGCTGAGCAGTTCTTC.

This chain uses TRBV5-1 with TRBJ2-7, with 8 bases identical to TRBD1. The CDR3 length is 16 residues. The V and J ends lost 4 bases and 4 bases, in that order; junction bases with no gene match: 13. Per germline, CDR1 SGHRS and CDR2 YFSETQ. The DNA of the CDR3 is TGCGCCAGCAGCCGAACTCAGGGACAGGTACAATACGAGCAGTACTTC. Translating it yields CASSRTQGQVQYEQYF.

The rearrangement links TRBV4-1 to TRBJ1-1, with a weak D call TRBD1 (6 bases). Germline V gives CDR1 MGHRA, CDR2 YSYEKL. Trimming removed 2 bases from V and 2 bases from J, with 9 bases in between. This CDR3 contains 14 residues. The CDR3 region is CASSQWTANTEAFF. The CDR3 DNA sequence: TGCGCCAGCAGCCAATGGACAGCCAACACTGAAGCTTTCTTT.

This clone has just one count. The chain has TRBV27 and TRBJ1-6; D is possibly TRBD1 (5 bases). CDR1 is MNHEY, CDR2 SMNVEV, per germline (reference sequence). V was clipped by 3 bases and J by 9 bases, with 15 bases between them. The length of the CDR3 is 15 residues. CDR3 sequence (DNA): TGTGCCAGCAGTTTGGCCCAGGGAAGCCGTTCACCCCTCCACTTT. This gives the protein CASSLAQGSRSPLHF.

V and J are TRBV9 and TRBJ2-6, with no clear D. This CDR3 is built from 15 residues. V lost 4 bases, J lost 0 bases, and 8 bases lay in between. Looked up from germline, CDR1 is SGDLS and CDR2 is YYNGEE. CDR3 residues: CASSRSSSGANVLTF. DNA for the CDR3: TGTGCCAGCAGCCGATCCAGCTCTGGGGCCAACGTCCTGACTTTC.

This clone appeared a single time. This chain connects TRBV9 to TRBJ2-1; TRBD2 matches at 14 bases. V trimming: 4 bases; J trimming: 2 bases; junction bases outside the gene matches: 5. CDR1 and CDR2 (germline): SGDLS, YYNGEE. There are 17 residues in the CDR3. The CDR3 sequence is CASSQRTSGRPYNEQFF. CDR3 in DNA: TGTGCCAGCAGCCAAAGGACTAGCGGGAGGCCCTACAATGAGCAGTTCTTC.

The chain is built from TRBV11-1 and TRBJ2-1, with 10 bases matching TRBD2. V lost 5 bases, J lost 5 bases, and 9 bases stayed unmatched. CDR1 is SGHAT and CDR2 is FQDESV in the germline V gene (reference sequence). This CDR3 has 16 amino acids. CDR3 bases: TGTGCCAGCAGCATCACCGGGACTAGCGACCACAATGAGCAGTTCTTC. Translating gives CASSITGTSDHNEQFF.

This clone was seen only once. The chain has TRBV27 and TRBJ1-5; 11 nucleotides align to TRBD1. Trimming took 7 bases from V and 9 from J; bases not matched to a gene: 23. Germline assignment: CDR1 MNHEY and CDR2 SMNVEV (reference sequence). This CDR3 is built from 19 residues. The CDR3 DNA reads as TGTGCCAGCACCCGACTTCCGGGACAGGGGGAAAACAGAATCCGGCCCCAGCATTTT. Amino acids: CASTRLPGQGENRIRPQHF.

The CDR3 sequence: CASSLVESYYEQYF. The CDR3 nucleotides are TGTGCCAGCAGCCTCGTGGAGAGTTACTACGAGCAGTACTTC. The gene calls are TRBV28 and TRBJ2-7, with D unresolved. The CDR3 is made up of 14 amino acids. The ends were cut back, 6 bases at V and 3 bases at J, with 15 bases in the middle. Germline V gene data show CDR1 as MDHEN and CDR2 as SYDVKM. The whole variable domain, filled in from reference TRBV28 and TRBJ2-7, reads DVKVTQSSRYLVKRTGEKVFLECVQDMDHENMFWYRQDPGLGLRLIYFSYDVKMKEKGDIPEGYSVSREKKERFSLILESASTNQTSMYLCASSLVESYYEQYFGPGTRLTVT.

The chain employs TRBV7-6 and TRBJ2-7; maybe TRBD1 (6 bases). Germline V gene sequence: CDR1 SGHVS, CDR2 FNYEAQ. The germline V and J ends were trimmed by 5 bases and 0 bases, with 14 bases remaining between them. This CDR3 comprises 15 residues. The CDR3 is CASSATQGLSYEQYF. Here the CDR3 DNA reads TGTGCCAGCAGCGCTACTCAGGGGCTCTCCTACGAGCAGTACTTC. Full variable domain (rest looked up from reference TRBV7-6 and TRBJ2-7): GAGVSQSPRYKVTKRGQDVALRCDPISGHVSLYWYRQALGQGPEFLTYFNYEAQQDKSGLPNDRFSAERPEGSISTLTIQRTEQRDSAMYRCASSATQGLSYEQYFGPGTRLTVT.

J is TRBJ2-1 and V is TRBV4-3, with D possibly matching TRBD2 (6 bases). V shed 2 bases and J shed 10 bases, with 15 bases lying between them. From germline, CDR1 is LGHNA and CDR2 YSLEER. CDR3 length: 14 residues. For the CDR3, the DNA is TGCGCCAGCAGCCAAAGGAGGGCGGGCGGAGAGCAGTTCTTC. Protein sequence: CASSQRRAGGEQFF.

The V call is TRBV6-2 or TRBV6-3, the J call TRBJ2-3; 7 bases agree with TRBD2. The CDR3 consists of 17 residues. CDR1 and CDR2 (germline): MNHEY, SVGEGT. J lost 3 bases, V lost 7 bases, and 16 bases had no gene match. CDR3: CASTPLLATLGTDTQYF. The CDR3 DNA reads TGTGCCAGCACCCCCCTACTAGCGACCCTGGGTACAGATACGCAGTATTTT.

This chain connects TRBV7-8 to TRBJ1-4, with D maybe TRBD1 (6 bases). V was pared by 5 bases and J by 4 bases, with 14 bases between. The CDR3 totals 15 residues. CDR1 SGHVS and CDR2 FQNEAQ come from the germline V gene. Here the CDR3 DNA reads TGTGCCAGCAGCCCCTCACAGGGTTATAATGAAAAACTGTTTTTT. Encoded protein: CASSPSQGYNEKLFF.